The 18 T cell receptor beta chains below were found in one sample sequenced in a study of cytomegalovirus exposure and HLA in healthy donors. Using immunoSEQ multiplex PCR, the repertoire was profiled, and TCRdb retains in-frame clones only, with some absent. Among more than 250,000 clones, about 90% were seen once, and the ten largest hold around 3.1%. Sequencing used PBMCs. These receptors came from a woman aged 25 to 45 in good health and CMV-seronegative.

V usage is TRBV4-1 and J usage is TRBJ1-5; D possibly corresponds to TRBD1 (6 bases). CDR3 length: 16 residues. The V end was cut by 1 base, the J end by 6 bases, with 16 bases between. CDR1 and CDR2 (germline): MGHRA, YSYEKL. The CDR3 here is CASSQAGRGVGQPQHF. DNA of the CDR3: TGCGCCAGCAGCCAAGCAGGCAGGGGAGTGGGTCAGCCCCAGCATTTT.

This chain links TRBV27 with TRBJ2-3; no clear D gene. The CDR3 runs to 15 residues. In germline, CDR1 is MNHEY, CDR2 SMNVEV (reference sequence). V lost 5 bases, J lost 2 bases, and 14 bases lay in between. The CDR3 sequence: CASSTPAGHTDTQYF. In DNA form, the CDR3 reads TGTGCCAGCAGTACCCCGGCCGGCCACACAGATACGCAGTATTTT.

The chain combines TRBV7-2 with TRBJ2-2; D call uncertain. The CDR3 consists of 13 residues. The V end was cut by 1 base, the J end by 2 bases, with 2 bases between. Germline V gives CDR1 SGHTA, CDR2 FQGNSA. The CDR3 coding sequence is TGTGCCAGCAGCTTAGACAACACCGGGGAGCTGTTTTTT. Protein sequence: CASSLDNTGELFF.

The chain employs TRBV27 and TRBJ2-5, with D possibly TRBD1 on 8 matching bases. Trimming pared 4 bases from V and 4 bases from J, leaving 16 bases between. Germline V gene data show CDR1 as MNHEY and CDR2 as SMNVEV (reference sequence). The CDR3 totals 15 residues. CDR3 sequence: CASSSFTGGGETQYF. The CDR3 bases are TGTGCCAGCAGTTCATTCACAGGGGGGGGAGAGACCCAGTACTTC.

The chain employs TRBV7-2 and TRBJ2-1, with D unresolved. V dropped 4 bases and J dropped 9 bases, with 7 bases sitting between them. This CDR3 region has 11 residues. Germline lookup yields CDR1 SGHTA and CDR2 FQGNSA. The CDR3 DNA reads as TGTGCCAGCAGCTCTCTAGGTGAGCAGTTCTTC. Translated, it gives CASSSLGEQFF.

The chain joins TRBV2 to TRBJ1-4; D is undetermined. V was cut by 4 bases and J by 8 bases, with 17 bases left in between. This CDR3 contains 15 residues. The V gene's germline CDR1 is SNHLY and CDR2 FYNNEI. Here the CDR3 reads CASSGPGLLREKLFF. The CDR3 nucleotides read TGTGCCAGCAGTGGACCCGGGCTTCTACGGGAAAAACTGTTTTTT.

This chain links TRBV6-6 with TRBJ2-1, with D unclear. In germline, CDR1 is MNHNY, CDR2 SVGAGI (reference sequence). V gave up 4 bases and J gave up 4 bases, with 14 bases separating them. CDR3 length equals 15 residues. As DNA, the CDR3 is TGTGCCAGCAGTTCCGATCTTACATTGTACAATGAGCAGTTCTTC. Translation: CASSSDLTLYNEQFF.

The chain couples TRBV7-6 to TRBJ2-5; a weak D match, TRBD1 (5 bases). Germline loops: CDR1 SGHVS, CDR2 FNYEAQ. The CDR3 sequence is 16 residues long. V was pared by 4 bases and J by 1 base, with 16 bases between. CDR3 sequence reads: CASSSEVRTLQETQYF. In DNA form, the CDR3 reads TGTGCCAGCAGCTCAGAAGTACGGACACTCCAAGAGACCCAGTACTTC.

This clone was observed a handful of times. This rearrangement joins TRBV7-3 to TRBJ1-1; unclear D gene. Germline values: CDR1 SGHTA, CDR2 FQGTGA. Trimming shortened V by 2 bases and J by 5 bases, and 12 bases separated the two germline ends. This CDR3 contains 14 residues. The CDR3 spells CASSLLGGDTEAFF. Here the CDR3 DNA reads TGTGCCAGCAGCTTACTGGGAGGAGATACTGAAGCTTTCTTT.

The genes are TRBV11-1 and TRBJ2-7; 8 nucleotides match TRBD2. The CDR3 runs to 15 residues. J lost 2 bases, V lost 1 base, and 4 bases had no gene match. Germline assignment: CDR1 SGHAT and CDR2 FQDESV (reference sequence). DNA of the CDR3: TGTGCCAGCAGCTTAGTTCCCGGGGGGGCCTACGAGCAGTACTTC. Translation: CASSLVPGGAYEQYF. Looking up the rest from reference TRBV11-1 and TRBJ2-7 gives the full variable domain: EAEVAQSPRYKITEKSQAVAFWCDPISGHATLYWYRQILGQGPELLVQFQDESVVDDSQLPKDRFSAERLKGVDSTLKIQPAELGDSAMYLCASSLVPGGAYEQYFGPGTRLTVT.

The rearrangement uses TRBV5-1 and TRBJ2-7; a weak D match, TRBD2 (5 bases). The CDR3 has 12 residues. In germline, CDR1 is SGHRS, CDR2 YFSETQ. Trimming shortened V by 1 base and J by 5 bases, and 7 bases separated the two germline ends. DNA for the CDR3: TGCGCCAGCAGCTTGTCCGGGGACGAGCAGTACTTC. Amino acid sequence: CASSLSGDEQYF. Filled out from reference TRBV5-1 and TRBJ2-7, the complete variable domain reads KAGVTQTPRYLIKTRGQQVTLSCSPISGHRSVSWYQQTPGQGLQFLFEYFSETQRNKGNFPGRFSGRQFSNSRSEMNVSTLELGDSALYLCASSLSGDEQYFGPGTRLTVT.

V is TRBV5-4 and J is TRBJ2-7, with 8 bases matching TRBD2. This CDR3 has 15 residues. Germline CDR1 reads SGHNT; CDR2 reads YYREEE (reference sequence). V lost 2 bases to trimming and J lost 3 bases; unmatched junction nucleotides: 7. CDR3 residues: CASSLDSGTSYEQYF. CDR3 in DNA: TGTGCCAGCAGCTTAGATTCCGGGACTAGCTACGAGCAGTACTTC.

In regard to this clone: The sample holds other DNA sequences that translate to the same CDR3. The chain combines TRBV6-5 with TRBJ2-2; maybe TRBD1 (6 bases). V shed 0 bases and J shed 2 bases, with 7 bases lying between them. In germline, CDR1 is MNHEY, CDR2 SVGAGI. The CDR3 has 15 amino acids. Here the CDR3 reads CASSYSRGNTGELFF. As DNA, the CDR3 is TGTGCCAGCAGTTACTCCAGGGGAAACACCGGGGAGCTGTTTTTT.

The chain couples TRBV4-3 to TRBJ2-4, with D perhaps matching TRBD2 (5 bases). The V gene lost 0 bases and the J gene lost 0 bases, with 15 bases spanning the gap. CDR1 is LGHNA, CDR2 YSLEER, per germline. This CDR3 is built from 18 residues. The CDR3 spells CASSQDGESGVAKNIQYF. The CDR3 nucleotides are TGCGCCAGCAGCCAAGATGGGGAAAGCGGAGTAGCCAAAAACATTCAGTACTTC.

This rearrangement joins TRBV27 to TRBJ2-2; a possible D gene is TRBD1 (6 bases). Germline CDR1 reads MNHEY; CDR2 reads SMNVEV (reference sequence). The CDR3 covers 15 residues. V lost 6 bases and J 0 bases, leaving 11 bases between the germline ends. DNA for the CDR3: TGTGCCAGCAGGGGGGCTAACACGAACACCGGGGAGCTGTTTTTT. This sequence encodes CASRGANTNTGELFF.

The chain links TRBV4-3 to TRBJ2-5, with a tentative D call TRBD2 (5 bases). CDR1 and CDR2 (germline): LGHNA, YSLEER. The CDR3 covers 16 residues. Trimming shortened V by 0 bases and J by 1 base, and 12 bases separated the two germline ends. This CDR3 reads CASSQEEMDFQETQYF. The CDR3 DNA sequence: TGCGCCAGCAGCCAAGAAGAGATGGACTTCCAAGAGACCCAGTACTTC.

The sample holds a few counts of this clone. J is TRBJ2-7 and V is TRBV7-3; the D call may be TRBD1 or TRBD2 (5 bases each). V lost 4 bases and J 0 bases, leaving 7 bases between the germline ends. CDR3 length: 13 residues. From germline, CDR1 is SGHTA and CDR2 FQGTGA. The CDR3 sequence: CASSSGPSYEQYF. In DNA form, the CDR3 reads TGTGCCAGCAGCTCGGGACCCTCCTACGAGCAGTACTTC.

The chain uses TRBV27 and TRBJ2-1; TRBD1 matches 8 bases. Germline-derived CDR1 and CDR2 are MNHEY and SMNVEV (reference sequence). The CDR3 has 14 amino acids. J was trimmed by 10 bases and V by 0 bases; bases with no gene match: 5. For the CDR3, the DNA is TGTGCCAGCAGTTTATCGGCAGGGGGCCGGGAGCAGTTCTTC. Its translation is CASSLSAGGREQFF.